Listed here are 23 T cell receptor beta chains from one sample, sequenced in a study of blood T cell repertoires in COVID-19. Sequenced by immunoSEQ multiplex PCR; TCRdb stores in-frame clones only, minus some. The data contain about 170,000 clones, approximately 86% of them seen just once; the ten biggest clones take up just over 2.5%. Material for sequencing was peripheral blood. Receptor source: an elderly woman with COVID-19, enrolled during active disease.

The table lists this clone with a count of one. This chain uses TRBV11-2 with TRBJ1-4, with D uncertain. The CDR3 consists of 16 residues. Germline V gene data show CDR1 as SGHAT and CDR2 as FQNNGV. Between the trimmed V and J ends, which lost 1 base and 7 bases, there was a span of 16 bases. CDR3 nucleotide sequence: TGTGCCAGCAGCTTAGGAAATATCGGGGTTGGTGAAAAACTGTTTTTT. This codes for CASSLGNIGVGEKLFF.

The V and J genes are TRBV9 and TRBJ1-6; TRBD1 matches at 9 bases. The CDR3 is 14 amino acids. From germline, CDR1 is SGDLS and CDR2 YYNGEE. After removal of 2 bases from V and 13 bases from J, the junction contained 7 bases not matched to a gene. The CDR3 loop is CASSVGQGLWPLHF. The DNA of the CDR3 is TGTGCCAGCAGCGTGGGACAGGGCTTGTGGCCCCTCCACTTT.

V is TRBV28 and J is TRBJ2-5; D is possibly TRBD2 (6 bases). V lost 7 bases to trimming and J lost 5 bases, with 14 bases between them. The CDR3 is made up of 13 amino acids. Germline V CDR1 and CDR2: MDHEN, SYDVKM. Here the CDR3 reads CASIEMGGETQYF. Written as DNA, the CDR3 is TGTGCCAGCATCGAGATGGGGGGTGAGACCCAGTACTTC. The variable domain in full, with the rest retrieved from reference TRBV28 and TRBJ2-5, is DVKVTQSSRYLVKRTGEKVFLECVQDMDHENMFWYRQDPGLGLRLIYFSYDVKMKEKGDIPEGYSVSREKKERFSLILESASTNQTSMYLCASIEMGGETQYFGPGTRLLVL.

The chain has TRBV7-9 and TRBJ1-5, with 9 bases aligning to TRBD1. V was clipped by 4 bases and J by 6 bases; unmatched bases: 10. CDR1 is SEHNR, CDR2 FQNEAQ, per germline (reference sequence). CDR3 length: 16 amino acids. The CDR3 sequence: CASSSGDRVFSQPQHF. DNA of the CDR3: TGTGCCAGCAGCTCCGGGGACAGGGTATTTAGTCAGCCCCAGCATTTT.

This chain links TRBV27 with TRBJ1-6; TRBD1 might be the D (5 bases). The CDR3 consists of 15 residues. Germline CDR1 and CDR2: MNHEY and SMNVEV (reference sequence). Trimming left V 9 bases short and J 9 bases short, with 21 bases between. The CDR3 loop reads CARRVPGVVGSPLHF. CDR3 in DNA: TGTGCCAGGAGAGTCCCGGGGGTTGTGGGTTCACCCCTCCACTTT.

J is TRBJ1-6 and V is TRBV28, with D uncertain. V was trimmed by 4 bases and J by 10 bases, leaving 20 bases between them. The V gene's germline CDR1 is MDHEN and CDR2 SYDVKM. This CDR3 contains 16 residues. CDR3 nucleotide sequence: TGTGCCAGCAGTTCCGCCCCCGAAGGACTAGGATCACCCCTCCACTTT. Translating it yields CASSSAPEGLGSPLHF.

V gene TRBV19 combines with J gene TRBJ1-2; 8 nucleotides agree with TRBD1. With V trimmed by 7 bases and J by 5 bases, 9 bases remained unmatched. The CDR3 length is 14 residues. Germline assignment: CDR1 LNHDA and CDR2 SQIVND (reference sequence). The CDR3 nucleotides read TGTGCCAGTACCGGGACAGGAGGGGGTTATGGCTACACCTTC. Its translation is CASTGTGGGYGYTF. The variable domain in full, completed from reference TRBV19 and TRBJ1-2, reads DGGITQSPKYLFRKEGQNVTLSCEQNLNHDAMYWYRQDPGQGLRLIYYSQIVNDFQKGDIAEGYSVSREKKESFPLTVTSAQKNPTAFYLCASTGTGGGYGYTFGSGTRLTVV.

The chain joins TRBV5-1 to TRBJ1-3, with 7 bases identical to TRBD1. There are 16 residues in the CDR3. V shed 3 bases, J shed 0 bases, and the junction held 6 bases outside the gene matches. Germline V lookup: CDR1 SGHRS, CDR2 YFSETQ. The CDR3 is CASSSTTGPSGNTIYF. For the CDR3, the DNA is TGCGCCAGCAGCTCGACGACAGGGCCCTCTGGAAACACCATATATTTT.

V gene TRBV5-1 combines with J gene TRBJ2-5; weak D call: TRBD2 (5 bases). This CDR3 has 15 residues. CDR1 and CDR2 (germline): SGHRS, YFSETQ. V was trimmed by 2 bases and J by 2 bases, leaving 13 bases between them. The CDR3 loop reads CASSFGEGSQETQYF. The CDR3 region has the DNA TGCGCCAGCAGCTTCGGGGAAGGGAGTCAAGAGACCCAGTACTTC.

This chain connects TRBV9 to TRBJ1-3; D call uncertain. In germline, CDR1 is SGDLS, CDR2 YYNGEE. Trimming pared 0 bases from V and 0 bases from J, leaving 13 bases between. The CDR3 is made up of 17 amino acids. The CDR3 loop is CASSVGQQRVSGNTIYF. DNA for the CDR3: TGTGCCAGCAGCGTAGGTCAACAACGGGTCTCTGGAAACACCATATATTTT.

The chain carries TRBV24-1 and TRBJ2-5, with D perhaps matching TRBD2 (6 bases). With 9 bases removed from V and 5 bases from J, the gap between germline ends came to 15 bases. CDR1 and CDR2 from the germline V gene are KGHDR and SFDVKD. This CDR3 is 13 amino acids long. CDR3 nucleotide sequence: TGTGCCACCGGGGTCCCGGGGGAGGAGACCCAGTACTTC. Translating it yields CATGVPGEETQYF.

In nucleotides, the CDR3 is TGCGCCAGCAGCTTGGGGCAAATAGCGGGAGGAGCAGAGACCCAGTACTTC. This translates into CASSLGQIAGGAETQYF. J is TRBJ2-5 and V is TRBV5-1; TRBD2 aligns across 10 bases. Germline values: CDR1 SGHRS, CDR2 YFSETQ. V was pared by 0 bases and J by 4 bases, with 9 bases of the junction left unmatched. The CDR3 totals 17 residues. Based on the CDR3 plus reference TRBV5-1 and TRBJ2-5, the full variable domain is KAGVTQTPRYLIKTRGQQVTLSCSPISGHRSVSWYQQTPGQGLQFLFEYFSETQRNKGNFPGRFSGRQFSNSRSEMNVSTLELGDSALYLCASSLGQIAGGAETQYFGPGTRLLVL.

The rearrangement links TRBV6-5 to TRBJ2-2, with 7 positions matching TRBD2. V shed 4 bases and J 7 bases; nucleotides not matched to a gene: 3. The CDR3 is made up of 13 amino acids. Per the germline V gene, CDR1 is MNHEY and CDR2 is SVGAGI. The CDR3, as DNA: TGTGCCAGCAGTTGGCGGGAGCGCGGGGAGCTGTTTTTT. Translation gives CASSWRERGELFF.

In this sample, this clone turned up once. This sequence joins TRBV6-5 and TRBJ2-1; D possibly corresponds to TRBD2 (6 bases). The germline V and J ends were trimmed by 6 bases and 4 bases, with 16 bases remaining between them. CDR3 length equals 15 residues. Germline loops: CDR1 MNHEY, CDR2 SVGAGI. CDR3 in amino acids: CASSPGSWVYNEQFF. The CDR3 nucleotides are TGTGCCAGCAGCCCCGGGAGTTGGGTATACAATGAGCAGTTCTTC.

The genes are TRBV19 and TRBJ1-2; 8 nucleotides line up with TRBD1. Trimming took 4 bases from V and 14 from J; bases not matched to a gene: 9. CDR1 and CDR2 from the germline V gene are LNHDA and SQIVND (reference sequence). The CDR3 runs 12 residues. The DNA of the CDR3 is TGTGCCAGTAGTACCCGACAGGGGAGAGAAACCTTC. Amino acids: CASSTRQGRETF.

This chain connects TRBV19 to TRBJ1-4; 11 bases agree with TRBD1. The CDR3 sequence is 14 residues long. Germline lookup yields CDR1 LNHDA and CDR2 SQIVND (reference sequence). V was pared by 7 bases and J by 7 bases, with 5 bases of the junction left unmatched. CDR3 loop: CASTPGTGGEKLFF. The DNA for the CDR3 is TGTGCCAGTACCCCAGGGACAGGGGGTGAAAAACTGTTTTTT.

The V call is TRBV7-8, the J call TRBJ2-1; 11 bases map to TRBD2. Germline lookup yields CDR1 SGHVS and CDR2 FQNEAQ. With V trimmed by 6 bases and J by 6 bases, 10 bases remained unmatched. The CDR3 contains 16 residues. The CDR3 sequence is CASSHLFSGRANEQFF. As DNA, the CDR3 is TGTGCCAGCAGTCATCTATTTAGCGGGAGGGCCAATGAGCAGTTCTTC.

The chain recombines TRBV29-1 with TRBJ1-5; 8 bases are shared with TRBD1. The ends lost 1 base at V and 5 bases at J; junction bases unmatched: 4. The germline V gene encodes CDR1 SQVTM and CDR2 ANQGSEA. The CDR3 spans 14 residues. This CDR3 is CSVEAGGADQPQHF. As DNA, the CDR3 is TGCAGCGTTGAAGCAGGGGGCGCGGATCAGCCCCAGCATTTT.

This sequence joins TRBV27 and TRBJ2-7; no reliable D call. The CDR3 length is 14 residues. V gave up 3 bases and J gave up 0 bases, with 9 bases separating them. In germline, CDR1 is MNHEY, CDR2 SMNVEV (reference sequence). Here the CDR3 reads CASSLGRASYEQYF. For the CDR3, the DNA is TGTGCCAGCAGTTTGGGCAGAGCCTCCTACGAGCAGTACTTC.

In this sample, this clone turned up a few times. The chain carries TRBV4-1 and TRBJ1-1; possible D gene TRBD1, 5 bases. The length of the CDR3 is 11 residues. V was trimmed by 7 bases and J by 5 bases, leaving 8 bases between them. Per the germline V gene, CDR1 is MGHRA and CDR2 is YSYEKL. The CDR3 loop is CASTRGTEAFF. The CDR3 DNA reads TGCGCCAGCACTAGGGGAACTGAAGCTTTCTTT.

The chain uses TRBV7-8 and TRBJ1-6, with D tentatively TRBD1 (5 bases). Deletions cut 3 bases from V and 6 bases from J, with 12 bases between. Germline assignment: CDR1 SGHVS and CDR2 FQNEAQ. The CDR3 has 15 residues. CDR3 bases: TGTGCCAGCAGCTTGGTTCAGGGTAGTAATTCACCCCTCCACTTT. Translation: CASSLVQGSNSPLHF.

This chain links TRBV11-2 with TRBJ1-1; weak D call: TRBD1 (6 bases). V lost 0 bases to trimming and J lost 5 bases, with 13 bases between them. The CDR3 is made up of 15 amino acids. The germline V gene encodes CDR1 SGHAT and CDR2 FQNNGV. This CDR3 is CASSLDPTGITEAFF. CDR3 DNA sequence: TGTGCCAGCAGCTTAGACCCGACAGGTATTACTGAAGCTTTCTTT. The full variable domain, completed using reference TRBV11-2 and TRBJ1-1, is EAGVAQSPRYKIIEKRQSVAFWCNPISGHATLYWYQQILGQGPKLLIQFQNNGVVDDSQLPKDRFSAERLKGVDSTLKIQPAKLEDSAVYLCASSLDPTGITEAFFGQGTRLTVV.

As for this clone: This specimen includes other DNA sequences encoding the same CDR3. CDR3 nucleotides: TGTGCCAGCAGCCAAGAACGGGGGTTCGGGTCACCCCTCCACTTT. Translation: CASSQERGFGSPLHF. The chain carries TRBV14 and TRBJ1-6; D is perhaps TRBD1 (5 bases). V lost 0 bases and J lost 10, with 13 bases in between. The CDR3 has 15 residues. Germline values: CDR1 SGHDN, CDR2 FVKESK.